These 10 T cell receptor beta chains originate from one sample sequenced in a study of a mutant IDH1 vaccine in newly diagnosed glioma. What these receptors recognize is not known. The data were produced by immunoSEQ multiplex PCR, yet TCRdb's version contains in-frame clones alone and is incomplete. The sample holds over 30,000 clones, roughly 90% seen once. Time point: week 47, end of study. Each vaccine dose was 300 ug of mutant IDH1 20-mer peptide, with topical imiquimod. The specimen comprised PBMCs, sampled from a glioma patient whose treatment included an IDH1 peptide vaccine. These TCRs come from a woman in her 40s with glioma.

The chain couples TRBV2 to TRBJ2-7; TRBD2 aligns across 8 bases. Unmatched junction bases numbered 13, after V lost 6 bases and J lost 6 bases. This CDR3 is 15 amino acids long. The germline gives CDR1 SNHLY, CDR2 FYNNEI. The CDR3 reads CASRVGPAGGAEQYF. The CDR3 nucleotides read TGTGCCAGCAGGGTGGGACCTGCGGGGGGAGCCGAGCAGTACTTC. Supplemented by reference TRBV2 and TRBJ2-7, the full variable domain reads EPEVTQTPSHQVTQMGQEVILRCVPISNHLYFYWYRQILGQKVEFLVSFYNNEISEKSEIFDDQFSVERPDGSNFTLKIRSTKLEDSAMYFCASRVGPAGGAEQYFGPGTRLTVT.

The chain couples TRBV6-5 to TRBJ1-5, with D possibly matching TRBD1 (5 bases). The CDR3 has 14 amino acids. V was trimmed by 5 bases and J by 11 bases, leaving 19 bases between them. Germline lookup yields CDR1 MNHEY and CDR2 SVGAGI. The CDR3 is CASSTPRDLQTQHF. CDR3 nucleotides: TGTGCCAGCAGTACCCCCCGGGACTTACAGACCCAGCATTTT.

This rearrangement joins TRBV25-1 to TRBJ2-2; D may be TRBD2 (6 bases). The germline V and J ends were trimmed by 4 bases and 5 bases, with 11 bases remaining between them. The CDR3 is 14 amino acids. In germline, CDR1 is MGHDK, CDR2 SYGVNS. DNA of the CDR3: TGTGCCAGCAGTGTCGGGGGAGAAACCGGGGAGCTGTTTTTT. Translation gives CASSVGGETGELFF.

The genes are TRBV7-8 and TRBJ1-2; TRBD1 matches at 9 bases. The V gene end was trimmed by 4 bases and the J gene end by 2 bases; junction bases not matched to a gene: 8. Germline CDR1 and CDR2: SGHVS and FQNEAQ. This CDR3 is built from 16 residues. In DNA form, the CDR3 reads TGTGCCAGCAGCTCGTACTTACAGGGGGCGAACTATGGCTACACCTTC. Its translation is CASSSYLQGANYGYTF.

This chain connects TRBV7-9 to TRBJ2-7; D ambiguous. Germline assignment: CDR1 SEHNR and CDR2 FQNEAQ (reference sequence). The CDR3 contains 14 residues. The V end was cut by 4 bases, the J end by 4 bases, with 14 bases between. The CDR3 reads CASSSTTRLYEQYF. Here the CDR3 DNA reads TGTGCCAGCAGCTCGACGACAAGGTTATACGAGCAGTACTTC.

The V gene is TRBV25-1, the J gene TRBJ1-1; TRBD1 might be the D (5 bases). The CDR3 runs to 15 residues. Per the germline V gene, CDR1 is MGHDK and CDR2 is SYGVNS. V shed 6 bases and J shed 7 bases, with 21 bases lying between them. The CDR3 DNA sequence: TGTGCCAGCAGCGACCGTGGGACGAACGATCTTGAAGCTTTCTTT. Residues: CASSDRGTNDLEAFF.

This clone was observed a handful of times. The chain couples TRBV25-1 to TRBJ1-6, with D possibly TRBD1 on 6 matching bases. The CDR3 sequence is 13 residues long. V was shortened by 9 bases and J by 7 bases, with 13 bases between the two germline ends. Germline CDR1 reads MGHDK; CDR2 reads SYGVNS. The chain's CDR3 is CASTGQINSPLHF. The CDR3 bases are TGTGCCAGTACGGGACAAATCAATTCACCCCTCCACTTT.

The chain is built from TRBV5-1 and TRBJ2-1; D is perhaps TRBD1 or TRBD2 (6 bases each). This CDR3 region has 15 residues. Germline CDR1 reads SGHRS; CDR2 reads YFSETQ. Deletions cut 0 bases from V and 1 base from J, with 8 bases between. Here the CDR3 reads CASSLEGGSYNEQFF. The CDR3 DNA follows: TGCGCCAGCAGCTTGGAAGGGGGGTCCTACAATGAGCAGTTCTTC.

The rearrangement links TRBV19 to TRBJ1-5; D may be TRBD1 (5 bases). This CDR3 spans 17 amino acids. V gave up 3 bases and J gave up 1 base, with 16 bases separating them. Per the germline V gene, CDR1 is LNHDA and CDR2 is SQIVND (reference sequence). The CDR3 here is CASSMEDILGSNQPQHF. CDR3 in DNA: TGTGCCAGTAGTATGGAGGACATCCTAGGGAGCAATCAGCCCCAGCATTTT.

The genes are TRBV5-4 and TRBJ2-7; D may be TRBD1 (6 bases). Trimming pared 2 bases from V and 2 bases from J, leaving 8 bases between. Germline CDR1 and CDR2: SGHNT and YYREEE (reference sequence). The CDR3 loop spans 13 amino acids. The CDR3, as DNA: TGTGCCAGCAGCTTAGGGGGACCCTACGAGCAGTACTTC. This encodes CASSLGGPYEQYF.